This T cell receptor (beta chain) appears in the sequencing data of a study of Graves' ophthalmopathy and Graves' hyperthyroidism (dated by TCRdb to between 2017 and 2018). Regarding the complete study: Peripheral blood was collected at initial diagnosis, prior to any treatment. The study used signatures of the TCR beta repertoire to tell Graves' ophthalmopathy apart from Graves' hyperthyroidism and to predict which patients would progress to ophthalmopathy. In total, 135 blood samples were TCR-sequenced: roughly 45 ophthalmopathy, under 85 hyperthyroidism and approximately 17 hyperthyroidism-to-ophthalmopathy patients. A discovery set of 90 to 100 patients (roughly 43 ophthalmopathy, about 55 stable hyperthyroidism) was enrolled to explore V-J signatures distinguishing ophthalmopathy from hyperthyroidism. An independent validation cohort comprised roughly 20 hyperthyroidism patients and 15 to 17 patients who later progressed from hyperthyroidism to ophthalmopathy. T-cell repertoires of thyroid tissue and blood were compared in more than five hyperthyroidism patients. Once sampling was done, hyperthyroidism patients were given methimazole at a starting dose of 30 mg daily, while ophthalmopathy patients were given high-dose intravenous methylprednisolone. For training and testing, the 110 or so patients in the discovery cohort were randomly divided in a 7:3 ratio.

For repertoire sequencing, TCR beta CDR3 regions were amplified from RNA transcripts. The first round of RT-PCR was done with HTBI primers and the Qiagen OneStep RT-PCR kit, and was followed by a second round of multiplex PCR, then size selection and purification. Libraries were sequenced paired-end with 100 bp reads on an Illumina HiSeq2000. Per the authors' processing: SOAPnuke was used to process the reads, throwing out any read that had adapters, had uncalled bases, had a mean Phred below 15, or lacked an exact constant-primer or identifier match. COPE v1.2.5 was used to merge the high-quality paired reads. Clonotypes were defined as unique nucleotide sequences and were aligned to IMGT TRB V, D and J references using MiTCR v1.1. Analysis was restricted to V-J combinations with a frequency above 0.0001, which covered about 99% of repertoires. For each V-J combination, a TCR clonal expansion and chaos score was defined as F50 clonal expansion divided by the chaos observed in the TCRdist matrix. Welch's t-statistics and random forest were used to reduce features to about a dozen V-J combinations, which were fed into a naive Bayes classifier. The Morisita-Horn index was used to measure how similar the thyroid and blood repertoires were. The public sequencing data were trimmed at Q25 with fastp and processed into clonotypes with MiXCR by TCRdb, which kept only in-frame beta chains. Duplicate CDR3 protein sequences are folded into a single record with the most common DNA and genes. TCRdb, not the authors, supplied the V and J calls. Counted in this sample were hundreds of thousands of distinct CDR3 sequences; approximately 15% of them appeared once. The ten largest account for 8% to 10% of the sample.

This clonotype was recorded at least ten times. What antigen it recognizes has not been identified. No much larger clonotype is one base removed from it; base qualities were not supplied. Patients with ophthalmopathy had moderately to severely active disease, with a Clinical Activity Score of 3 or more, a NOSPECS grade of 4 or more, and a disease duration of less than 3 months. Patients were excluded if they had other autoimmune diseases, uncontrolled infections, pregnancy or lactation. Clinical symptoms, serum thyroxine, TRAb, thyroid ultrasound and orbital computed tomography were used for diagnosis. PBMCs were isolated from 7.5 to 10 ml of fresh peripheral blood by Ficoll-Paque density gradient centrifugation. Total RNA was extracted with Trizol reagent and quality-checked on an Agilent 2100 Bioanalyzer. The full study reports these points: The 13-signature model separated ophthalmopathy from stable hyperthyroidism with 85% to 90% sensitivity and about 81% specificity in cross-validation, and 80%/75% in the test set. In validation, the model predicted ophthalmopathy progression with 55% to 71% sensitivity and 72.22% specificity; approximately 12 predicted patients were CT-confirmed with GO in a median of around 6 months. Sample size was not statistically predetermined, and group allocation was not concealed from the investigators. Most expanded thyroid clonotypes with a frequency above 0.001 also appeared in blood, which suggests that blood repertoires may reflect the immune response in the thyroid.

This TCR derives from a woman aged 25 to 39 with Graves' ophthalmopathy. Donor details come from another sample of the same person, matched by shared clones. The specimen was blood.

Here is the DNA: TGTGCCAGCAGCCGGACAGGGCCCCTCTATGGCTACACCTTC. Its translation reads: CASSRTGPLYGYTF. The sequence links TRBV12-3 or TRBV12-4 to TRBJ1-2; TRBD1 lines up with 8 middle nucleotides. CDR3 length: 14 amino acids, cysteine to phenylalanine. CDR3 DNA is the only sequence kept; it has 42 bases, read in frame from the first base. Here V drops 6 bases and J drops 4 bases, and the junction holds 7 bases not matched to any gene.